This entry lists 22 T cell receptor beta chains sequenced from one sample in a study of T cells after yellow fever vaccination. Each CDR3 protein gets one entry after TCRdb re-called the 5' RACE reads with MiXCR. This sample has around 500,000 distinct CDR3 sequences; roughly 22% occur once, and the top ten carry about 16%. The source was PBMCs, collected 21 days after the first yellow fever vaccination. These TCRs come from a man between 18 and 29 years old who received the YFV17D yellow fever vaccine.

This clonotype was counted at least ten times. This chain links TRBV3-1 with TRBJ1-5; D gene unclear. This CDR3 has 14 residues. Trimming took off 0 bases at V and 0 bases at J, with 3 bases between the two ends. Per the germline V gene, CDR1 is LGHDT and CDR2 is YNNKEL (reference sequence). CDR3 sequence reads: CASSQDYSNQPQHF. CDR3 nucleotide sequence: TGTGCCAGCAGCCAAGATTATAGCAATCAGCCCCAGCATTTT. The full variable domain, rest sourced from reference TRBV3-1 and TRBJ1-5, is DTAVSQTPKYLVTQMGNDKSIKCEQNLGHDTMYWYKQDSKKFLKIMFSYNNKELIINETVPNRFSPKSPDKAHLNLHINSLELGDSAVYFCASSQDYSNQPQHFGDGTRLSIL.

The chain recombines TRBV28 with TRBJ1-5; TRBD1 is a possible D gene (5 bases). V lost 3 bases and J lost 5, with 14 bases in between. The V gene's germline CDR1 is MDHEN and CDR2 SYDVKM. The CDR3 length is 15 residues. This CDR3 reads CASSFVGAWDQPQHF. Written as DNA, the CDR3 is TGTGCCAGCAGTTTTGTTGGGGCTTGGGATCAGCCCCAGCATTTT. The whole variable domain, remainder taken from reference TRBV28 and TRBJ1-5, is DVKVTQSSRYLVKRTGEKVFLECVQDMDHENMFWYRQDPGLGLRLIYFSYDVKMKEKGDIPEGYSVSREKKERFSLILESASTNQTSMYLCASSFVGAWDQPQHFGDGTRLSIL.

Details on this clonotype: One end of the junction does not line up with germline, which may come from a read error. The chain recombines TRBV7-2 with TRBJ2-1; D is unresolved. In germline, CDR1 is SGHTA, CDR2 FQGNSA. The CDR3 runs 12 residues. The CDR3 loop is CASNLPPAPQFF. CDR3 sequence (DNA): TGTGCCAGCAACTTACCTCCGGCACCTCAGTTCTTC. The complete variable domain, with remaining parts taken from reference TRBV7-2 and TRBJ2-1, reads GAGVSQSPSNKVTEKGKDVELRCDPISGHTALYWYRQSLGQGLEFLIYFQGNSAPDKSGLPSDRFSAERTGGSVSTLTIQRTQQEDSAVYLCASNLPPAPQFFGPGTRLTVL.

The chain joins TRBV2 to TRBJ2-6, with a tentative D call TRBD2 (5 bases). Looked up from germline, CDR1 is SNHLY and CDR2 is FYNNEI. The V end was cut by 4 bases, the J end by 4 bases, with 8 bases between. The CDR3 contains 14 residues. CDR3 DNA: TGTGCCAGCAGTGGGGAGTCGGGGGCCAACGTCCTGACTTTC. Its translation is CASSGESGANVLTF.

This clonotype has only a few counts. V is TRBV24-1 and J is TRBJ2-2; a weak D match, TRBD1 (5 bases). This CDR3 has 15 residues. V shed 2 bases and J shed 6 bases, with 12 bases lying between them. CDR1 KGHDR and CDR2 SFDVKD come from the germline V gene. The CDR3 DNA sequence: TGTGCCACCAGTGATTCCAGGGCGCCCCCCGGGGAGCTGTTTTTT. It is translated as CATSDSRAPPGELFF.

V usage is TRBV20-1 and J usage is TRBJ2-7; D call uncertain. V lost 2 bases and J 2 bases, leaving 10 bases between the germline ends. The CDR3 length is 13 residues. CDR1 and CDR2 (germline): DFQATT, SNEGSKA (reference sequence). The CDR3 region is CSARSVLAYEQYF. The CDR3 coding sequence is TGCAGTGCTAGATCCGTCCTGGCCTACGAGCAGTACTTC.

This clonotype came up a few times. The chain employs TRBV5-1 and TRBJ2-7; D is perhaps TRBD2 (6 bases). The germline CDR1 and CDR2 sequences are SGHRS and YFSETQ. The V end lost 4 bases, the J end lost 4 bases, and 9 bases lay between the germline ends. CDR3 length: 12 residues. The CDR3 is CASSRGLYEQYF. The CDR3 DNA sequence: TGCGCCAGCAGCAGGGGACTTTACGAGCAGTACTTC. The full variable domain, with the rest looked up from reference TRBV5-1 and TRBJ2-7, is KAGVTQTPRYLIKTRGQQVTLSCSPISGHRSVSWYQQTPGQGLQFLFEYFSETQRNKGNFPGRFSGRQFSNSRSEMNVSTLELGDSALYLCASSRGLYEQYFGPGTRLTVT.

There are a few counts of this clonotype. The V and J genes are TRBV6-1 and TRBJ1-2; unclear D gene. CDR3 size: 14 residues. The germline gives CDR1 MNHNS, CDR2 SASEGT. The V end was cut by 3 bases, the J end by 5 bases, with 13 bases between. Here the CDR3 DNA reads TGTGCCAGCAGTGAGGCAGCGAGAGATTATGGCTACACCTTC. It specifies CASSEAARDYGYTF.

This chain uses TRBV29-1 with TRBJ2-7, with 7 nucleotides matching TRBD1. This CDR3 region has 11 residues. CDR1 and CDR2 from the germline V gene are SQVTM and ANQGSEA. CDR3 loop: CNAGTDYEQYV. CDR3 nucleotides: TGCAACGCAGGGACAGACTACGAGCAGTACGTC.

This clonotype was seen more than once but under ten times. The chain combines TRBV6-1 with TRBJ2-1; tentative D call: TRBD1 (6 bases). CDR3 length equals 13 residues. Germline CDR1 reads MNHNS; CDR2 reads SASEGT. Trimming removed 6 bases from V and 5 bases from J, with 11 bases in between. The CDR3 bases are TGTGCCAGCAGCCTACAGGGTGACAATGAGCAGTTCTTC. This translates into CASSLQGDNEQFF.

This clonotype was recorded a few times. V is TRBV7-9 and J is TRBJ2-7, with TRBD1 as a possible D gene (6 bases). The CDR3 runs 13 residues. V was trimmed by 4 bases and J by 3 bases, leaving 10 bases between them. Germline CDR1 reads SEHNR; CDR2 reads FQNEAQ (reference sequence). The CDR3 region has the DNA TGTGCCAGCAGCTCACAGGGATTCTACGAGCAGTACTTC. It specifies CASSSQGFYEQYF.

This chain uses TRBV6-5 with TRBJ1-6; 8 nucleotides match TRBD1. The germline V gene encodes CDR1 MNHEY and CDR2 SVGAGI. V shed 0 bases and J 3 bases; nucleotides not matched to a gene: 4. This CDR3 region has 17 residues. The CDR3: CASSYSIDRGYNSPLHF. Here the CDR3 DNA reads TGTGCCAGCAGTTACTCGATTGACAGGGGCTATAATTCACCCCTCCACTTT.

This clonotype appeared a few times. For the CDR3, the DNA is TGTGCCAGCAGTTTCCTCGGACGGGGGTTGATGGGGGATACGCAGTATTTT. Residues: CASSFLGRGLMGDTQYF. The rearrangement links TRBV28 to TRBJ2-3; the D gene is possibly TRBD2 (6 bases). The germline V gene has CDR1 MDHEN and CDR2 SYDVKM. Trimming stripped 3 bases from V and 6 bases from J, with 22 bases between. The CDR3 is 17 residues long.

The V and J genes are TRBV7-3 and TRBJ2-1; 9 nucleotides agree with TRBD2. CDR1 and CDR2 (germline): SGHTA, FQGTGA. The CDR3 is 13 amino acids. The ends lost 3 bases at V and 9 bases at J; junction bases unmatched: 3. The CDR3 DNA sequence: TGTGCCAGCAGCTTGGGACTAGCCGGTGAGCAGTTCTTC. It translates to CASSLGLAGEQFF.

CDR3 residues: CASTLGRRNEKLFF. CDR3 in DNA: TGTGCCAGCACCCTGGGACGGCGTAATGAAAAACTGTTTTTT. J is TRBJ1-4 and V is TRBV11-2; weak D call: TRBD1 (5 bases). The CDR3 consists of 14 residues. CDR1 and CDR2 (germline): SGHAT, FQNNGV. V lost 7 bases and J lost 4, with 13 bases in between.

V gene TRBV19 combines with J gene TRBJ1-5; D gene uncertain. V was pared by 7 bases and J by 0 bases, with 10 bases between. Germline loops: CDR1 LNHDA, CDR2 SQIVND (reference sequence). This CDR3 comprises 14 residues. CDR3 DNA sequence: TGTGCCAGTACTTATATAGCTAGCAATCAGCCCCAGCATTTT. Protein sequence: CASTYIASNQPQHF.

V is TRBV14 and J is TRBJ2-1; 7 bases agree with TRBD1. Germline loops: CDR1 SGHDN, CDR2 FVKESK. This CDR3 has 17 residues. Trimming at V came to 9 bases and at J to 4 bases, leaving 18 bases not matched to a gene. CDR3: CARPGEPGTEIYNEQFF. In DNA, the CDR3 is TGTGCCAGACCAGGGGAGCCCGGGACAGAAATATACAATGAGCAGTTCTTC.

This clonotype came up many times. The V call is TRBV4-1, the J call TRBJ2-3; perhaps TRBD1 as D (7 bases). Germline CDR1 MGHRA, CDR2 YSYEKL. The CDR3 extends over 14 amino acids. V lost 3 bases and J lost 3, with 10 bases in between. The CDR3 sequence is CASSQAGGTDTQYF. The CDR3 DNA reads as TGCGCCAGCAGCCAGGCAGGGGGGACAGATACGCAGTATTTT.

At least ten counts were recorded for this clonotype. V usage is TRBV30 and J usage is TRBJ1-1; D uncertain. Trimming shortened V by 4 bases and J by 0 bases, and 15 bases separated the two germline ends. CDR3 length: 15 amino acids. CDR1 GTSNPN and CDR2 SVGIG come from the germline V gene (reference sequence). CDR3 protein: CAWKQILAMNTEAFF. CDR3 nucleotide sequence: TGTGCCTGGAAACAGATCCTAGCTATGAACACTGAAGCTTTCTTT.

This rearrangement joins TRBV7-6 to TRBJ2-1; the match to TRBD1 covers 9 bases. The CDR3 extends over 17 amino acids. J was trimmed by 3 bases and V by 3 bases; bases with no gene match: 9. The germline gives CDR1 SGHVS, CDR2 FNYEAQ. CDR3 sequence (DNA): TGTGCCAGCAGCTTTGTTACCCCGGACAGGGGCTACAATGAGCAGTTCTTC. Encoded protein: CASSFVTPDRGYNEQFF.

This chain uses TRBV7-2 with TRBJ2-2, with TRBD2 identical over 11 bases. Per the germline V gene, CDR1 is SGHTA and CDR2 is FQGNSA. Unmatched junction bases numbered 7, after V lost 3 bases and J lost 4 bases. CDR3 length: 17 residues. The CDR3 is CASSFWTSGLVTGELFF. DNA of the CDR3: TGTGCCAGCAGCTTCTGGACTAGCGGGCTTGTCACCGGGGAGCTGTTTTTT.

The J gene is TRBJ2-1, the V gene TRBV12-3 or TRBV12-4; D is perhaps TRBD1 or TRBD2 (5 bases each). The CDR3 length is 14 residues. V shed 3 bases and J shed 6 bases, with 12 bases lying between them. The CDR3 is CASSFVGVRNEQFF. Here the CDR3 DNA reads TGTGCCAGCAGTTTCGTGGGGGTCCGCAATGAGCAGTTCTTC.